This T cell receptor beta chain was documented in a study of blood T cell repertoires in COVID-19. After removal of 3 bases from V and 2 bases from J, the junction contained 5 bases not matched to a gene. The CDR3 extends over 15 amino acids. The germline gives CDR1 MDHEN, CDR2 SYDVKM. TCRdb's table, derived via immunoSEQ multiplex PCR, lists solely in-frame clones and lacks some. The data hold approximately 300,000 clones, with about 80% observed a single time. Sample: peripheral blood. The TCR sequence derives from an older person with COVID-19, enrolled during active disease. The gene calls are TRBV28 and TRBJ2-5, with 8 bases matching TRBD2. In DNA form, the CDR3 reads TGTGCCAGCAGTTTCGGGCTAGCGGGTCAAGAGACCCAGTACTTC. This sequence encodes CASSFGLAGQETQYF.